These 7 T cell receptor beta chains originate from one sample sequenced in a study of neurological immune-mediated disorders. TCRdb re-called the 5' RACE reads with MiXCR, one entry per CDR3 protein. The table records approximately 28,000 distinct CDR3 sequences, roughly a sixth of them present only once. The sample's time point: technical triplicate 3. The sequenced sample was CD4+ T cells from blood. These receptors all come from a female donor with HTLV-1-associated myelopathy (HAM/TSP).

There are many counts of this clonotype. The CDR3 region has the DNA TGCGCCAGCAGCTTGGCCTACAATGAGCAGTTCTTC. It yields the protein CASSLAYNEQFF. This chain connects TRBV5-1 to TRBJ2-1; D gene ambiguous. V was trimmed by 0 bases and J by 2 bases, leaving 0 bases between them. Germline V gene sequence: CDR1 SGHRS, CDR2 YFSETQ. The CDR3 extends over 12 amino acids.

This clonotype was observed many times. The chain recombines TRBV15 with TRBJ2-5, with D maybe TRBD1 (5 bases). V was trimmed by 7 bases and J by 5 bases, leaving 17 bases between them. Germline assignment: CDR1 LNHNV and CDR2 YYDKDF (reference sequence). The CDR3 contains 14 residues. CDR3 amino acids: CATKGIAGRETQYF. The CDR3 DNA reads TGTGCCACCAAGGGGATCGCCGGTAGGGAGACCCAGTACTTC.

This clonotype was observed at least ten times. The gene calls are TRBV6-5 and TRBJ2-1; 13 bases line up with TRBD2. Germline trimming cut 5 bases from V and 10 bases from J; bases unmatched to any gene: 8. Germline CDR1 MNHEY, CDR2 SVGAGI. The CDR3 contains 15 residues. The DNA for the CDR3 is TGTGCCAGCAGTCCCACTAGCGGGGGGGCCGGCGAGCAGTTCTTC. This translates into CASSPTSGGAGEQFF.

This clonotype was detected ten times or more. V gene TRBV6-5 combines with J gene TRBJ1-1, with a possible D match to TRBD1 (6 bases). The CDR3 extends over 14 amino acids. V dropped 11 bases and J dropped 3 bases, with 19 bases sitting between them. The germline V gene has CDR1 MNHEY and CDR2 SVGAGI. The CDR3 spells CAVQGGELDTEAFF. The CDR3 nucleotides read TGTGCCGTACAGGGCGGGGAGTTGGACACTGAAGCTTTCTTT.

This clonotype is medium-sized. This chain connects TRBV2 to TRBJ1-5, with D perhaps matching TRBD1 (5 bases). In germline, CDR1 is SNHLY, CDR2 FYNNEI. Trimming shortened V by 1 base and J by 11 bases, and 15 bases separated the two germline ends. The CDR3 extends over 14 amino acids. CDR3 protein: CASSEDYRGTSQHF. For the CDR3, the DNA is TGTGCCAGCAGTGAAGATTATCGGGGGACGTCCCAGCATTTT.

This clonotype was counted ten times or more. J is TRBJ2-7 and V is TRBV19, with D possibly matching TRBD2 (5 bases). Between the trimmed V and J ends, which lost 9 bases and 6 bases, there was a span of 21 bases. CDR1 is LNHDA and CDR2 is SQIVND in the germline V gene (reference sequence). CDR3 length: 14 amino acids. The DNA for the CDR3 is TGTGCCAGCAATACCAAGGCAGGCGGGCGCGAGCAGTACTTC. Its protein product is CASNTKAGGREQYF.

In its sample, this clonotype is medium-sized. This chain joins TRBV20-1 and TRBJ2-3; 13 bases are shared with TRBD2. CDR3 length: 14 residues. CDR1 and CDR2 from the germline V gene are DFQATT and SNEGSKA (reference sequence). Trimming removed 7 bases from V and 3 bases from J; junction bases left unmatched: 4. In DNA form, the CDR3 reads TGCAGTGTTACTAGCGGGGGGGCGACAGATACGCAGTATTTT. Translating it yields CSVTSGGATDTQYF.